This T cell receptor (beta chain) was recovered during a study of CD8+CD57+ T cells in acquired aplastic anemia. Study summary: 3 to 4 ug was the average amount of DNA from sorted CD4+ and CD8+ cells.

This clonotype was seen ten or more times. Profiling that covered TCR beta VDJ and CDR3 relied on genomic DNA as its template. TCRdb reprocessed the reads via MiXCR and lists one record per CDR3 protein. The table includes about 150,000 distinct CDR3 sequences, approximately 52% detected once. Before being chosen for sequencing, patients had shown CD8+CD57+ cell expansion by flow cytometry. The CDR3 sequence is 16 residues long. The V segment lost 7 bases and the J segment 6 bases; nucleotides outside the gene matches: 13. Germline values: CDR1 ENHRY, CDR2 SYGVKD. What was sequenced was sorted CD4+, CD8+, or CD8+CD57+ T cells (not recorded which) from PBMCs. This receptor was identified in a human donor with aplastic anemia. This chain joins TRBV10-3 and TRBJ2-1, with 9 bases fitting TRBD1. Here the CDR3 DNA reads TGTGCCATCACTTGGGACCGGACAGGGGAGGTCAATGAGCAGTTCTTC. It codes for CAITWDRTGEVNEQFF.